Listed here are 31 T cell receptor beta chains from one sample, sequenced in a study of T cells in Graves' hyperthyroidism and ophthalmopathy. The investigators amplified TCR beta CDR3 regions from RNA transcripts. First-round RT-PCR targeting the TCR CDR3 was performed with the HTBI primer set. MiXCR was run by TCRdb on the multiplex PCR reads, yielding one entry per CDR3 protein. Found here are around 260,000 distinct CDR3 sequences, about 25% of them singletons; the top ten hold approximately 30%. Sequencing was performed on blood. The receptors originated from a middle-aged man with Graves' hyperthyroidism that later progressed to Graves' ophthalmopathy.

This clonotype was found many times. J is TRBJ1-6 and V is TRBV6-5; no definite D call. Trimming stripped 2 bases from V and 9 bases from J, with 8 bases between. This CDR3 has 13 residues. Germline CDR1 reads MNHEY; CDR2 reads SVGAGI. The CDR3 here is CASSYMMGSPLHF. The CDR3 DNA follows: TGTGCCAGCAGTTACATGATGGGTTCACCCCTCCACTTT.

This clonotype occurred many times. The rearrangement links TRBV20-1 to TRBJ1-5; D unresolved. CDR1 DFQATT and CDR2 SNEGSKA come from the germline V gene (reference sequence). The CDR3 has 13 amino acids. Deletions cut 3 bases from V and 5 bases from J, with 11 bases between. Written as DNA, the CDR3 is TGCAGTGCTAGTGCTGGGTTCTATCAGCCCCAGCATTTT. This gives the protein CSASAGFYQPQHF.

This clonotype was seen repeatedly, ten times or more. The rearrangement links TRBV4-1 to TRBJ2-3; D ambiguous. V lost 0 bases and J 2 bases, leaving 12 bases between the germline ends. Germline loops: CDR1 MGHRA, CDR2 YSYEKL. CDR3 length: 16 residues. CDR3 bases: TGCGCCAGCAGCCAAGATGGTCCTTGGAACACAGATACGCAGTATTTT. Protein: CASSQDGPWNTDTQYF.

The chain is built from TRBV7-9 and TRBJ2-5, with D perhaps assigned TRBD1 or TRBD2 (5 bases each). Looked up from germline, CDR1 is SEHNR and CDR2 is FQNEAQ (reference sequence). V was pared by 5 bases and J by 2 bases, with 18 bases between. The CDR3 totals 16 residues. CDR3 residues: CASSRNTGARQETQYF. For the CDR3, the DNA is TGTGCCAGCAGCCGGAATACCGGGGCACGACAAGAGACCCAGTACTTC.

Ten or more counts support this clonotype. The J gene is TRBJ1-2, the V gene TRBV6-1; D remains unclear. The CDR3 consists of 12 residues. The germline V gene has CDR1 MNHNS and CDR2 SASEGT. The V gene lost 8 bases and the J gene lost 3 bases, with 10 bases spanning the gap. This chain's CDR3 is CASGETHYGYTF. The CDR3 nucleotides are TGTGCCAGCGGAGAGACACACTATGGCTACACCTTC.

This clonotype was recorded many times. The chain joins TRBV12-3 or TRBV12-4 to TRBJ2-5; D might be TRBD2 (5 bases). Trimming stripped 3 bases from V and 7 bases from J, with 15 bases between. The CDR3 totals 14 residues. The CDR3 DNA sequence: TGTGCCAGCAGTTTTCTCTCGGGGAGTGGGACCCAGTACTTC. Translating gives CASSFLSGSGTQYF.

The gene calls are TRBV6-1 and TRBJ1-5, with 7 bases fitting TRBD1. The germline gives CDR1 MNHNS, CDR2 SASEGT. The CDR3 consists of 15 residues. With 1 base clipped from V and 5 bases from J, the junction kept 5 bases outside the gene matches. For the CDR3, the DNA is TGTGCCAGCAGTGAAGTCAGGGGGGCGGATCAGCCCCAGCATTTT. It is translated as CASSEVRGADQPQHF.

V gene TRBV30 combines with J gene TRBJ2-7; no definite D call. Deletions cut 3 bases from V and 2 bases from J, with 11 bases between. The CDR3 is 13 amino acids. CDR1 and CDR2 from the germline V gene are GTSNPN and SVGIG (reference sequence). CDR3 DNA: TGTGCCTGGAGCGACGGGCGAACCTACGAGCAGTACTTC. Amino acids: CAWSDGRTYEQYF.

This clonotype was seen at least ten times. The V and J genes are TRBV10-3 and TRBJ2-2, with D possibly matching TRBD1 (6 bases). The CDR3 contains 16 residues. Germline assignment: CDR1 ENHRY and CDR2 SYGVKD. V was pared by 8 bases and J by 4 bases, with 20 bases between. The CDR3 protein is CAILDSTLGATGELFF. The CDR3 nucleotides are TGTGCCATCCTGGACTCCACCCTGGGGGCCACCGGGGAGCTGTTTTTT.

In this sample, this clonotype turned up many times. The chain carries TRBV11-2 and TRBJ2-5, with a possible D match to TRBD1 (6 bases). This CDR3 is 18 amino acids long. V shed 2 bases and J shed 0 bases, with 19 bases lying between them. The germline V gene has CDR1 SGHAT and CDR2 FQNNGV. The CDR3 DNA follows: TGTGCCAGCAGCTTACAGTTGAGTCCCGGGACACACCAAGAGACCCAGTACTTC. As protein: CASSLQLSPGTHQETQYF.

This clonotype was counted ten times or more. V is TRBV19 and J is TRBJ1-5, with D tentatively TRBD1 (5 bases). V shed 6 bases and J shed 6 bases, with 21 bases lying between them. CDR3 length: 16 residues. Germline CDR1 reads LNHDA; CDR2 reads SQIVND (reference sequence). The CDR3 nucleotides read TGTGCCAGTAGCCGACCGGACATTGATGTAGCTCAGCCCCAGCATTTT. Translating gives CASSRPDIDVAQPQHF.

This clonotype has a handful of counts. The CDR3 DNA is TGTGCCAGCTCACCCAGACTAGCGGGAAGCACCGGGGAGCTGTTTTTT. It encodes CASSPRLAGSTGELFF. The chain has TRBV18 and TRBJ2-2, with 11 bases matching TRBD2. The CDR3 is 16 amino acids. J lost 4 bases, V lost 3 bases, and 4 bases had no gene match. Germline V gene sequence: CDR1 KGHSH, CDR2 LQKENI. Full variable domain (rest looked up from reference TRBV18 and TRBJ2-2): NAGVMQNPRHLVRRRGQEARLRCSPMKGHSHVYWYRQLPEEGLKFMVYLQKENIIDESGMPKERFSAEFPKEGPSILRIQQVVRGDSAAYFCASSPRLAGSTGELFFGEGSRLTVL.

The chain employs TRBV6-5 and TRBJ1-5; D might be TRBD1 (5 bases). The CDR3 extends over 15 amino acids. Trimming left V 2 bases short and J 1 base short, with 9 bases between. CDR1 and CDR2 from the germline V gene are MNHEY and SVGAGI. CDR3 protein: CASSYAGLSNQPQHF. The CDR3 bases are TGTGCCAGCAGTTACGCAGGGCTGAGCAATCAGCCCCAGCATTTT.

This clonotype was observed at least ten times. CDR3 loop: CSVATGALYGYTF. CDR3 coding DNA: TGCAGCGTTGCGACAGGGGCCCTCTATGGCTACACCTTC. This rearrangement joins TRBV29-1 to TRBJ1-2; 8 nucleotides match TRBD1. Looked up from germline, CDR1 is SQVTM and CDR2 is ANQGSEA. Trimming at V came to 4 bases and at J to 4 bases, leaving 5 bases not matched to a gene. The CDR3 loop spans 13 amino acids.

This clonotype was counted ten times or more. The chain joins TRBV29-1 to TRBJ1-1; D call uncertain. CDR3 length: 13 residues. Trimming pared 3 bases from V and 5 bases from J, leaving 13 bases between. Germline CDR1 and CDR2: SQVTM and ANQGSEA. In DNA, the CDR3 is TGCAGCGTTGACTTGCGTTTACGAACTGAAGCTTTCTTT. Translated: CSVDLRLRTEAFF. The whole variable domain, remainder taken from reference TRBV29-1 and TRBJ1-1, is SAVISQKPSRDICQRGTSLTIQCQVDSQVTMMFWYRQQPGQSLTLIATANQGSEATYESGFVIDKFPISRPNLTFSTLTVSNMSPEDSSIYLCSVDLRLRTEAFFGQGTRLTVV.

The chain's CDR3 is CASTKAGTDYGYTF. The CDR3, as DNA: TGTGCCAGCACGAAAGCCGGGACCGACTATGGCTACACCTTC. The chain is built from TRBV18 and TRBJ1-2; TRBD1 might be the D (5 bases). Germline CDR1 KGHSH, CDR2 LQKENI. Deletions cut 8 bases from V and 3 bases from J, with 16 bases between. This CDR3 is built from 14 residues.

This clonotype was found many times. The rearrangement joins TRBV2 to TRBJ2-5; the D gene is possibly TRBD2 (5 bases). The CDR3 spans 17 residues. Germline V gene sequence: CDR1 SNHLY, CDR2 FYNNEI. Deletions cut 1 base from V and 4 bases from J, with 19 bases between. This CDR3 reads CASSEGSRPGYTETQYF. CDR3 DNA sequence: TGTGCCAGCAGTGAAGGGTCGAGGCCGGGATACACAGAGACCCAGTACTTC.

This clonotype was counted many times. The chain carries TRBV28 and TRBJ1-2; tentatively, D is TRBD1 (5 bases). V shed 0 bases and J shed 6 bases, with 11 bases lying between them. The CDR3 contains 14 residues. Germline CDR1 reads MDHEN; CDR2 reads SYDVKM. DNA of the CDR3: TGTGCCAGCAGTTTATGGGAACAGGAAAATGGCTACACCTTC. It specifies CASSLWEQENGYTF.

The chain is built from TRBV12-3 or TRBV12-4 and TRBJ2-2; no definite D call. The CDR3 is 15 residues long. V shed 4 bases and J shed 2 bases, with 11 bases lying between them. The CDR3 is CASSYKGSNTGELFF. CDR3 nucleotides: TGTGCCAGCAGTTATAAGGGAAGTAACACCGGGGAGCTGTTTTTT.

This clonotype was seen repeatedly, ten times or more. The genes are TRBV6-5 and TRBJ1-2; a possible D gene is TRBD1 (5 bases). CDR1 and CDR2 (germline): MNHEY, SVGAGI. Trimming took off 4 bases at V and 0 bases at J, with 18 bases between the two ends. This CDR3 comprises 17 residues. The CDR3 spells CASSFTSPGRPNYGYTF. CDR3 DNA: TGTGCCAGCAGTTTCACGTCTCCGGGACGTCCTAACTATGGCTACACCTTC.

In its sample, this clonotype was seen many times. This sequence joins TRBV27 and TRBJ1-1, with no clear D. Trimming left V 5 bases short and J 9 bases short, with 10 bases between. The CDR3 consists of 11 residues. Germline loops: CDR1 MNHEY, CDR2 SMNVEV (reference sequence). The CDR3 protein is CASSGVGKAFF. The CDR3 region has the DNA TGTGCCAGCAGTGGAGTGGGGAAAGCTTTCTTT.

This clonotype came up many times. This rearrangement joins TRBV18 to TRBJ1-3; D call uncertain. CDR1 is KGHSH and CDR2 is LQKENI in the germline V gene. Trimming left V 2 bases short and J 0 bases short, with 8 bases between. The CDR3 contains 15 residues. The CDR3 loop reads CASSPGPISGNTIYF. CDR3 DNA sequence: TGTGCCAGCTCACCAGGCCCAATCTCTGGAAACACCATATATTTT.

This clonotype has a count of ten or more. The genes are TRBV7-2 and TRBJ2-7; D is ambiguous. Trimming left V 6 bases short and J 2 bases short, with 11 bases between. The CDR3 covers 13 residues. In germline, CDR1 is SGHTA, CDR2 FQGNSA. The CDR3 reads CASRDPFTYEQYF. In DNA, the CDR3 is TGTGCCAGCAGAGATCCCTTTACCTACGAGCAGTACTTC.

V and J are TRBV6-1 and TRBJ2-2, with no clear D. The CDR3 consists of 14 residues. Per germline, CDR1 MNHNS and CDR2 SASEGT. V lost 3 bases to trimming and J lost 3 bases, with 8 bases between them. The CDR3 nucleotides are TGTGCCAGCAGTGAGTTTCCCCACACCGGGGAGCTGTTTTTT. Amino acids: CASSEFPHTGELFF.

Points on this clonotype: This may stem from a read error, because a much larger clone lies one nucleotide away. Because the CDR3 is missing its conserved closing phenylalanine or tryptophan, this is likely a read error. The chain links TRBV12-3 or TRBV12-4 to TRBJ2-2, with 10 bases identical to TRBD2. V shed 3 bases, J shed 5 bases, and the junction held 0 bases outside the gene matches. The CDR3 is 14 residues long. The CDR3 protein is CASSFSGRTGELFL. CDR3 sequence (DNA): TGTGCCAGCAGTTTTAGCGGGAGGACCGGGGAGCTGTTTTTA.

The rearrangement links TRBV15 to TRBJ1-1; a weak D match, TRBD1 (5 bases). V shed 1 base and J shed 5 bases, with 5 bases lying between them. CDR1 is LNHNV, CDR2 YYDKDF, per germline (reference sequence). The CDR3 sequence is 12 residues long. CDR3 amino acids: CATSRGQTEAFF. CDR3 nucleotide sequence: TGTGCCACCAGCAGAGGACAGACTGAAGCTTTCTTT. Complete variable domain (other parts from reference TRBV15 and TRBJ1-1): DAMVIQNPRYQVTQFGKPVTLSCSQTLNHNVMYWYQQKSSQAPKLLFHYYDKDFNNEADTPDNFQSRRPNTSFCFLDIRSPGLGDTAMYLCATSRGQTEAFFGQGTRLTVV.

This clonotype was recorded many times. Here the CDR3 reads CASSLTGVYEQYF. The CDR3 DNA follows: TGTGCCAGCAGCTTGACAGGCGTGTATGAGCAGTACTTC. The V gene is TRBV11-2, the J gene TRBJ2-7, with a weak D call TRBD1 (6 bases). In germline, CDR1 is SGHAT, CDR2 FQNNGV. The V end was cut by 3 bases, the J end by 7 bases, with 13 bases between. The CDR3 consists of 13 residues. Full variable domain (outside the CDR3, taken from reference TRBV11-2 and TRBJ2-7): EAGVAQSPRYKIIEKRQSVAFWCNPISGHATLYWYQQILGQGPKLLIQFQNNGVVDDSQLPKDRFSAERLKGVDSTLKIQPAKLEDSAVYLCASSLTGVYEQYFGPGTRLTVT.

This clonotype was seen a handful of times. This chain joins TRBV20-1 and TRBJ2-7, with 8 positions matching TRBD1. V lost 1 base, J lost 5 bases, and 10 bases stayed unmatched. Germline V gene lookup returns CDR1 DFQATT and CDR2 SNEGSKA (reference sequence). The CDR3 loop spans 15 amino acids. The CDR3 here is CSARGSTGVSDEQYF. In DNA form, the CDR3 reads TGCAGTGCTAGAGGGTCGACAGGGGTGTCTGACGAGCAGTACTTC.

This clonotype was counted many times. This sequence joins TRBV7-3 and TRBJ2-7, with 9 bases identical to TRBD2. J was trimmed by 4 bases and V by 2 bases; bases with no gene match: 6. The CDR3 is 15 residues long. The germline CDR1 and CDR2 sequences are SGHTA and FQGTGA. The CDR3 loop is CASSLGAGGQYEQYF. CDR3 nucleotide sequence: TGTGCCAGCAGCTTAGGGGCGGGAGGGCAGTACGAGCAGTACTTC.

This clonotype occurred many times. CDR3 nucleotides: TGTGCCATCAGCGCCGCGACAGGGGATCAGCCCCAGCATTTT. Translated: CAISAATGDQPQHF. V usage is TRBV10-3 and J usage is TRBJ1-5; 8 bases align to TRBD1. The CDR3 loop spans 14 amino acids. The germline V gene encodes CDR1 ENHRY and CDR2 SYGVKD. V trimming: 6 bases; J trimming: 5 bases; junction bases outside the gene matches: 6.

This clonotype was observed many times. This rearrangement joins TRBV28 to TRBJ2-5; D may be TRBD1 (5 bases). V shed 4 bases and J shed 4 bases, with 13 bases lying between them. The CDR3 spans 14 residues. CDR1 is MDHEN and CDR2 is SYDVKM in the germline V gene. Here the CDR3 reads CASSWYGAGETQYF. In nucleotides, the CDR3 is TGTGCCAGCAGTTGGTATGGGGCTGGAGAGACCCAGTACTTC. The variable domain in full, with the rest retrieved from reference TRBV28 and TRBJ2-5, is DVKVTQSSRYLVKRTGEKVFLECVQDMDHENMFWYRQDPGLGLRLIYFSYDVKMKEKGDIPEGYSVSREKKERFSLILESASTNQTSMYLCASSWYGAGETQYFGPGTRLLVL.